Below, 11 T cell receptor beta chains from the same sample are listed, as sequenced in a study of T cell responses to AZD1222 COVID-19 vaccine. Sequencing used immunoSEQ multiplex PCR; TCRdb keeps in-frame clones, though not all of them. Of roughly 86,000 clones in the sample, more than 80% were seen once. The specimen was peripheral blood, collected on day 0 of AZD1222 vaccination. The receptors shown here come from an adult in good health.

This chain's CDR3 is CASSSDENIQYF. The CDR3 bases are TGTGCCAGCAGTTCGGACGAGAACATTCAGTACTTC. The gene calls are TRBV28 and TRBJ2-4; the D is unclear. Germline V lookup: CDR1 MDHEN, CDR2 SYDVKM. With 4 bases removed from V and 7 bases from J, the gap between germline ends came to 8 bases. This CDR3 region has 12 residues.

In this sample, this clone turned up once. The chain is built from TRBV3-1 (or the pseudogene TRBV3-2) and TRBJ2-7, with 11 positions matching TRBD1. Unmatched junction bases numbered 4, after V lost 4 bases and J lost 5 bases. The CDR3 totals 14 residues. CDR1 and CDR2 (germline): LGHDT, YNNKEL (reference sequence). Here the CDR3 reads CASSRPGQGDEQYF. The DNA of the CDR3 is TGTGCCAGCAGCCGGCCGGGACAGGGGGACGAGCAGTACTTC.

V is TRBV3-1 (or the pseudogene TRBV3-2) and J is TRBJ1-3; no firm D call. The V end lost 6 bases, the J end lost 0 bases, and 3 bases lay between the germline ends. This CDR3 contains 12 residues. Germline V CDR1 and CDR2: LGHDT, YNNKEL (reference sequence). Written as DNA, the CDR3 is TGTGCCAGCAGTTACTCTGGAAACACCATATATTTT. This encodes CASSYSGNTIYF.

The CDR3 region has the DNA TGCGCCAGCAGCTTGGAAGGGTCGCCTAATGAAAAACTGTTTTTT. Translated: CASSLEGSPNEKLFF. This sequence joins TRBV5-1 and TRBJ1-4; the D is unclear. V was shortened by 0 bases and J by 3 bases, with 9 bases between the two germline ends. This CDR3 is 15 amino acids long. The germline gives CDR1 SGHRS, CDR2 YFSETQ. Based on the CDR3 plus reference TRBV5-1 and TRBJ1-4, the full variable domain is KAGVTQTPRYLIKTRGQQVTLSCSPISGHRSVSWYQQTPGQGLQFLFEYFSETQRNKGNFPGRFSGRQFSNSRSEMNVSTLELGDSALYLCASSLEGSPNEKLFFGSGTQLSVL.

This chain connects TRBV28 to TRBJ2-2; 9 bases agree with TRBD1. Germline V lookup: CDR1 MDHEN, CDR2 SYDVKM. Trimming removed 6 bases from V and 3 bases from J; junction bases left unmatched: 8. This CDR3 is built from 16 residues. CDR3 sequence (DNA): TGTGCCAGCAGCCAGACAGGGGGTCACTACACCGGGGAGCTGTTTTTT. Amino acid sequence: CASSQTGGHYTGELFF.

The chain combines TRBV19 with TRBJ1-5; 7 nucleotides match TRBD1. CDR3 length: 19 residues. Germline CDR1 reads LNHDA; CDR2 reads SQIVND (reference sequence). V lost 4 bases to trimming and J lost 0 bases; unmatched junction nucleotides: 15. CDR3 sequence: CASSTPPGRGQYSNQPQHF. CDR3 nucleotide sequence: TGTGCCAGTAGTACCCCCCCTGGACGGGGACAGTATAGCAATCAGCCCCAGCATTTT.

The chain joins TRBV27 to TRBJ1-1, with 7 bases matching TRBD1. The length of the CDR3 is 14 residues. The ends lost 5 bases at V and 4 bases at J; junction bases unmatched: 7. From germline, CDR1 is MNHEY and CDR2 SMNVEV (reference sequence). The CDR3 spells CASSTSTGTTEAFF. CDR3 coding DNA: TGTGCCAGCAGTACCTCGACAGGGACCACTGAAGCTTTCTTT.

The chain employs TRBV4-1 and TRBJ2-3, with 10 bases matching TRBD2. Looked up from germline, CDR1 is MGHRA and CDR2 is YSYEKL. This CDR3 region has 18 residues. V was pared by 4 bases and J by 0 bases, with 10 bases of the junction left unmatched. CDR3 sequence (DNA): TGCGCCAGCAGCCCCGGACTAGCGGCGCCGCTTAGCACAGATACGCAGTATTTT. Its protein is CASSPGLAAPLSTDTQYF.

The chain couples TRBV28 to TRBJ2-7; TRBD1 is a possible D gene (5 bases). The CDR3 length is 15 residues. V dropped 4 bases and J dropped 5 bases, with 18 bases sitting between them. CDR1 and CDR2 (germline): MDHEN, SYDVKM. The CDR3 DNA follows: TGTGCCAGCAGTTCATATCGCAAAGGGGCTCACGAGCAGTACTTC. This encodes CASSSYRKGAHEQYF.

V usage is TRBV28 and J usage is TRBJ2-7; perhaps TRBD1 as D (6 bases). V lost 10 bases to trimming and J lost 2 bases, with 15 bases between them. The CDR3 contains 13 residues. Germline V gives CDR1 MDHEN, CDR2 SYDVKM. The CDR3 region has the DNA TGTGCCATCTGCAGGACAGAGACCTACGAGCAGTACTTC. This translates into CAICRTETYEQYF. Based on the CDR3 plus reference TRBV28 and TRBJ2-7, the full variable domain is DVKVTQSSRYLVKRTGEKVFLECVQDMDHENMFWYRQDPGLGLRLIYFSYDVKMKEKGDIPEGYSVSREKKERFSLILESASTNQTSMYLCAICRTETYEQYFGPGTRLTVT.

This clone was observed a few times. The chain couples TRBV2 to TRBJ2-7, with TRBD1 matching over 7 bases. The CDR3 is made up of 13 amino acids. CDR1 is SNHLY and CDR2 is FYNNEI in the germline V gene. The junction had 5 bases not matched to a gene; V was cut back by 3 bases and J by 6 bases. In DNA, the CDR3 is TGTGCCAGCAGTGACAGGGGGTCTTCCGAGCAGTACTTC. This codes for CASSDRGSSEQYF.